This T cell receptor (beta chain) was obtained from a study of identifying expanded T cells in peripheral blood (dated by TCRdb to between 2018 and 2021). In the study overall: Separate aliquots of the same genomic DNA pool were sequenced to produce technical replicates, and four replicates were compared in pairs. What the work shows at the level of the full study, not this receptor alone: The authors expected that biological variance in healthy repertoires might rise further over much longer intervals, such as months to years. In all healthy donors, the variance in clone template counts between samples taken approximately 15 days apart rose significantly as total template count increased. The binomial model flagged approximately 1.2 differentially abundant clones between technical replicates but about 16.4 over around 2 weeks and 19 over four weeks. Both the number of clones called differentially abundant and the false-positive rate were significantly reduced by the beta-binomial model across all healthy-donor time intervals.

TCRbeta CDR3 regions were profiled with the immunoSEQ Assay using bias-controlled multiplex PCR amplification of genomic DNA. Per the source publication's procedure: To quantify the absolute abundance of each unique TCRbeta CDR3 region, the sequences were collapsed and filtered. Differential abundance was tested with a binomial (Fisher-equivalent) model and with a beta-binomial model adding time-dependent variance fitted from healthy donors. Any clone with fewer than 5 combined templates was excluded, and a clone was called differentially abundant if its Benjamini-Hochberg FDR was below 0.01. In the beta-binomial model, variance was expressed as a function of the total template count across the two samples, in the form v = (b*log(k)+a)^2. TCRdb obtained this table from immuneACCESS and retained in-frame rearrangements with V and J assigned. These tables miss some clones; where compared with another copy, unresolved V genes account for less than half of the shortfall, and the remainder is unexplained. V and J calls and clone size follow that table, whereas D and trimming were derived from the DNA. This sample lists 120,000 or so clones; approximately 88% were detected once. Jointly, the top ten make up roughly 3.3% of the sample.

Remarks on this clone: Its recognized antigen is unknown. No much larger clone is present one base from it, and per-base qualities are unavailable.

During the collection period, no immune events, such as infections, were documented for the healthy donors. Blood repertoires from healthy donors were used as a training cohort for calibrating time-dependent variance in a beta-binomial model of differential abundance of T-cell clones. The training cohort was composed of about 10 healthy donors, 3 female and 7 male. On average the donors were approximately 40 years old, and their ages spanned about 25 to 64 years. Obtained from a commercial supplier, whole blood was collected from each healthy donor at three time points set around two weeks apart. For immunosequencing, genomic DNA was extracted from whole blood that had not been sorted. Taken from cysteine to phenylalanine, the CDR3 has 16 residues. The entry retains the CDR3 DNA only, 48 bases that are in frame from base 1.

The TCR originated in a person aged 18 to 70 in good health. The sequence is built from TRBV21-1 and TRBJ2-2; TRBD1 is the table's D call, not checked against the DNA. TRBV21-1 is a documented pseudogene. The sequencing input was blood. For the CDR3, the sequence is CASSATGQPNTGELFF. The nucleotides are TGTGCCAGCAGCGCCACGGGACAGCCGAACACCGGGGAGCTGTTTTTT.